Listed below are T cell receptor beta chains from one sample, sequenced in a study of blood T cell repertoires in COVID-19. Some clones are missing from TCRdb's copy, which holds only in-frame ones; the method was immunoSEQ multiplex PCR. The table has a few hundred thousand clones, approximately 90% seen once. Sequences were obtained from peripheral blood. These receptors all come from a woman in her twenties or thirties with active or convalescent COVID-19. The CDR3 runs from the conserved cysteine through the conserved F or W. A D gene is named only where the DNA matches it firmly. Only some rows state a clone size, as once, few, many or a class for expanded clones.

V gene,clone size,D gene,J gene,CDR3 protein,CDR3 DNA
TRBV7-9,once,-,TRBJ1-2,CASSFLTANYGYTF,TGTGCCAGCAGCTTCCTGACAGCGAACTATGGCTACACCTTC
TRBV28,-,-,TRBJ1-1,CASSWATEPNTEAFF,TGTGCCAGCAGTTGGGCGACGGAACCGAACACTGAAGCTTTCTTT
TRBV30,-,-,TRBJ1-6,CAGRQGTNNSPLHF,TGTGCCGGACGTCAGGGGACTAATAATTCACCCCTCCACTTT
TRBV4-2,-,-,TRBJ1-6,CASSQDGQPYNSPLHF,TGTGCCAGCAGCCAAGATGGGCAGCCATATAATTCACCCCTCCACTTT
TRBV5-4,-,-,TRBJ2-4,CASSPQGDPAKNIQYF,TGTGCCAGCAGCCCTCAAGGGGATCCAGCCAAAAACATTCAGTACTTC
TRBV6-2/TRBV6-3,-,-,TRBJ2-7,CASSRGYSYEQYF,TGTGCCAGCAGCAGGGGCTACAGCTACGAGCAGTACTTC
TRBV7-8,-,-,TRBJ2-1,CASSLVGSSSYNEQFF,TGTGCCAGCAGCTTAGTGGGCAGTAGCTCCTACAATGAGCAGTTCTTC
TRBV30,-,-,TRBJ2-7,CAWSLRGLTNSYEQYF,TGTGCCTGGAGTCTTAGAGGACTTACCAACTCCTACGAGCAGTACTTC
TRBV7-3,-,TRBD1,TRBJ2-1,CASSLGDRGGDEQFF,TGTGCCAGCAGCTTAGGGGACAGGGGTGGCGATGAGCAGTTCTTC
TRBV19,-,-,TRBJ1-2,CASSIVDRFNYGYTF,TGTGCCAGTAGTATTGTTGACAGGTTTAACTATGGCTACACCTTC